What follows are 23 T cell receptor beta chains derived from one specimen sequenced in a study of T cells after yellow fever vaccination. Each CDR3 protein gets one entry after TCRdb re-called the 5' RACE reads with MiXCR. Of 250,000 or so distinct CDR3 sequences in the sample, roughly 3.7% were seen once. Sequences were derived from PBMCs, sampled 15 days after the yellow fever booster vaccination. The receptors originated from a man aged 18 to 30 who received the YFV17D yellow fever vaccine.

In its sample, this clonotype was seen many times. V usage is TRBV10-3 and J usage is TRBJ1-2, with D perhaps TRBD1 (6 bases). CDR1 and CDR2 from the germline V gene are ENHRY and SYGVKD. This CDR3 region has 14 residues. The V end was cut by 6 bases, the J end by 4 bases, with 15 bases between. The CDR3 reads CAIRDNQGLYGYTF. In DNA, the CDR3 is TGTGCCATCAGGGACAACCAGGGGCTCTATGGCTACACCTTC.

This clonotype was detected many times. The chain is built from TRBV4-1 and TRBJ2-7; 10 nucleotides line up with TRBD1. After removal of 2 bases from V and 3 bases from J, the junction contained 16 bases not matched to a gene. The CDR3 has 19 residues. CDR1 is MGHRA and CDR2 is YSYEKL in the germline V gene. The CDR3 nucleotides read TGCGCCAGCAGCCAATACCCGAACGGGGACAGGGGTCATATCTACGAGCAGTACGTC. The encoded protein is CASSQYPNGDRGHIYEQYV.

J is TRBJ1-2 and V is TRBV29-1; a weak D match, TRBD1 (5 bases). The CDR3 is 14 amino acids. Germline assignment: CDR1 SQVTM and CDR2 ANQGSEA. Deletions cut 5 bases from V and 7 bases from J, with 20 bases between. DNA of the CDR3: TGCAGCGTTACACAACAGGTTGTTGGGATTGGCTACACCTTC. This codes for CSVTQQVVGIGYTF. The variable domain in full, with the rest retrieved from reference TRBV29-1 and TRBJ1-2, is SAVISQKPSRDICQRGTSLTIQCQVDSQVTMMFWYRQQPGQSLTLIATANQGSEATYESGFVIDKFPISRPNLTFSTLTVSNMSPEDSSIYLCSVTQQVVGIGYTFGSGTRLTVV.

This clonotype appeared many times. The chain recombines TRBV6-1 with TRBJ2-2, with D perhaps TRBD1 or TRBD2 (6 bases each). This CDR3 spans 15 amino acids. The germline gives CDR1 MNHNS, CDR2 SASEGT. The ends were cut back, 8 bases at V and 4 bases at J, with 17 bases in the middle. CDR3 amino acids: CASLKSGGGTGELFF. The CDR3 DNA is TGTGCCAGCTTAAAGAGCGGAGGGGGCACCGGGGAGCTGTTTTTT.

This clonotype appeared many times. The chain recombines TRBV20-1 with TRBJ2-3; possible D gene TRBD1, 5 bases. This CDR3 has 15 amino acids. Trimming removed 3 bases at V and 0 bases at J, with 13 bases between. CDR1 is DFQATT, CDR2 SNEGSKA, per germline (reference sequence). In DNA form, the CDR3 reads TGCAGTGCTAGTGGTTATGCAGGGAGCACAGATACGCAGTATTTT. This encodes CSASGYAGSTDTQYF.

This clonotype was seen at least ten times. CDR3 protein: CASSQEDRGLYEQYV. CDR3 sequence (DNA): TGCGCCAGCAGCCAAGAGGACAGGGGTCTCTACGAGCAGTACGTC. The chain couples TRBV4-1 to TRBJ2-7, with 9 bases that match TRBD1. With 0 bases clipped from V and 3 bases from J, the junction kept 3 bases outside the gene matches. Germline V gives CDR1 MGHRA, CDR2 YSYEKL. The CDR3 loop spans 15 amino acids.

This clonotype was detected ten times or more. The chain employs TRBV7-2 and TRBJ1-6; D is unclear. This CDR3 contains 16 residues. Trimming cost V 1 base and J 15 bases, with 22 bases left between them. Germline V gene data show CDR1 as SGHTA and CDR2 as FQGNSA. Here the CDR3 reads CASSLGGLGQAVSLHF. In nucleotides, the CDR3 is TGTGCCAGCAGCTTAGGAGGGTTAGGGCAGGCGGTGAGCCTCCACTTT.

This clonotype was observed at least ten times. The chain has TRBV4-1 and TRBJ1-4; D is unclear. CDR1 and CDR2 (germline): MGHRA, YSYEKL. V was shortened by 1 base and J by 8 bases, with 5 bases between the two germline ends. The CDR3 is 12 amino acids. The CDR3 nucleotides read TGCGCCAGCAGCCAAGTCGTGGAAAAACTGTTTTTT. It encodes CASSQVVEKLFF.

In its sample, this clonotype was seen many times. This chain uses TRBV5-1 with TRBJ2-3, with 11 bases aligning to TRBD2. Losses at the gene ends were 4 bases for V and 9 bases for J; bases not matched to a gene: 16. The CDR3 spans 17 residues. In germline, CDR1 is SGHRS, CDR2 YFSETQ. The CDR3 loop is CASSLNTGTSGIWTQYF. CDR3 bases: TGCGCCAGCAGCCTTAACACCGGGACTAGCGGCATCTGGACGCAGTATTTT.

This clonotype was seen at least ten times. The CDR3 DNA is TGTGCCAGCAGCGGCGGGACAGGTCCCTACGAGCAGTACTTC. It specifies CASSGGTGPYEQYF. The genes are TRBV9 and TRBJ2-7; 8 bases align to TRBD1. Germline V gene data show CDR1 as SGDLS and CDR2 as YYNGEE. There are 14 residues in the CDR3. The trim removed 3 bases at V and 2 bases at J, leaving 4 bases unmatched.

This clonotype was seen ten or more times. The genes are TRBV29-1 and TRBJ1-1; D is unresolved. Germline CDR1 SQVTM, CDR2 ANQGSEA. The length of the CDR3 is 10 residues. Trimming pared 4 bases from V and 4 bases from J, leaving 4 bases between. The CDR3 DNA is TGCAGCGTTGTTTCCACTGAAGCTTTCTTT. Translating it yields CSVVSTEAFF.

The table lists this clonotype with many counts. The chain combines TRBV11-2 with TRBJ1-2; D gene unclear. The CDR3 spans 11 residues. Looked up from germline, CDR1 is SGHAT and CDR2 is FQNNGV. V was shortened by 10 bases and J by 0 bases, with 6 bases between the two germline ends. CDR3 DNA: TGTGCCACGGCCGCTAACTATGGCTACACCTTC. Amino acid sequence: CATAANYGYTF.

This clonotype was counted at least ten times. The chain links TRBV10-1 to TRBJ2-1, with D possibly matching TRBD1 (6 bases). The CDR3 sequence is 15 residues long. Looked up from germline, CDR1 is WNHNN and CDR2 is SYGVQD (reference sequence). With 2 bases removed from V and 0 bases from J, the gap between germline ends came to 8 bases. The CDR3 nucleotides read TGCGCCAGCAGTGAGGAACAGGGCTCCTACAATGAGCAGTTCTTC. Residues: CASSEEQGSYNEQFF.

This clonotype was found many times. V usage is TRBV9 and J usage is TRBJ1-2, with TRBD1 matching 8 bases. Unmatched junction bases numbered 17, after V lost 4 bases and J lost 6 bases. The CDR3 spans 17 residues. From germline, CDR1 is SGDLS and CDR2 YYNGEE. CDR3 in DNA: TGTGCCAGCAGCCCTCCGGGACAGGCAACCCCAGGGCATGGCTACACCTTC. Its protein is CASSPPGQATPGHGYTF.

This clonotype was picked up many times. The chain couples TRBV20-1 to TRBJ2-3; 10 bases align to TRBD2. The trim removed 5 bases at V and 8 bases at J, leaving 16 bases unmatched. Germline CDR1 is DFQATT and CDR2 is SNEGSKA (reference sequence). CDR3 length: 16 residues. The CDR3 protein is CSAPPTSGLPQGTQYF. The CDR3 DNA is TGCAGTGCTCCACCGACTAGCGGGCTACCCCAGGGTACGCAGTATTTT.

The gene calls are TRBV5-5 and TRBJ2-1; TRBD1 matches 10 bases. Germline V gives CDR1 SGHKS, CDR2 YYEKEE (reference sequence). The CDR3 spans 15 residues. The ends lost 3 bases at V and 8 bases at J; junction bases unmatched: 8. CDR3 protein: CASSSEDRGSDEQFF. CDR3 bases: TGTGCCAGCAGCTCGGAGGACAGGGGGAGCGATGAGCAGTTCTTC.

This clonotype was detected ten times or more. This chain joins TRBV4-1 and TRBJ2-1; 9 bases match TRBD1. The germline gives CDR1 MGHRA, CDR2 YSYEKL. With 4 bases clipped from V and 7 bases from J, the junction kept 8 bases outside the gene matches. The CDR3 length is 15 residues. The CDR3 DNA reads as TGCGCCAGCAGCCCCGGACAGGGGCCGGCGAATGAGCAGTTCTTC. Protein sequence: CASSPGQGPANEQFF.

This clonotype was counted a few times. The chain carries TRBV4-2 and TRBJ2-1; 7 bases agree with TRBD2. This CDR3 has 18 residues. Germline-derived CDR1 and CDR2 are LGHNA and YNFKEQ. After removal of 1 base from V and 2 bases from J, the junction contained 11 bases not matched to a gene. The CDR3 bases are TGTGCCAGCAGCCAAGCGCTAGCGGCCTCAGCACCCTACAATGAGCAGTTCTTC. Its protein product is CASSQALAASAPYNEQFF.

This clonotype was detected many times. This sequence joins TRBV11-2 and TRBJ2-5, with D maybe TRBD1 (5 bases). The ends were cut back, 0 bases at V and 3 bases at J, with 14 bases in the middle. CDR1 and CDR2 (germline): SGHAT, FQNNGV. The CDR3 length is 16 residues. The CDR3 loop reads CASSLDLLAGKETQYF. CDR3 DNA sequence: TGTGCCAGCAGCTTAGATCTGCTTGCAGGGAAAGAGACCCAGTACTTC.

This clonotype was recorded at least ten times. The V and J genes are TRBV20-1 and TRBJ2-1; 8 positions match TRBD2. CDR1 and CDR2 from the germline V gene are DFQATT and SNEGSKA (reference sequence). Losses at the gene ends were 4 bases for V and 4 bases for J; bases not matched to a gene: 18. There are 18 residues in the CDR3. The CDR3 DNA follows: TGCAGTGCTACAATTAGTCCTAAAGTAGCGGGGTGGTACAATGAGCAGTTCTTC. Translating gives CSATISPKVAGWYNEQFF.

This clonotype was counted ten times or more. The CDR3 DNA follows: TGTGCCAGCAGCTTCGACACAACTAATGAAAAACTGTTTTTT. Translated, it gives CASSFDTTNEKLFF. The chain combines TRBV7-8 with TRBJ1-4; D uncertain. Trimming left V 3 bases short and J 0 bases short, with 5 bases between. The CDR3 runs 14 residues. Germline CDR1 SGHVS, CDR2 FQNEAQ. The whole variable domain, remainder taken from reference TRBV7-8 and TRBJ1-4, is GAGVSQSPRYKVAKRGQDVALRCDPISGHVSLFWYQQALGQGPEFLTYFQNEAQLDKSGLPSDRFFAERPEGSVSTLKIQRTQQEDSAVYLCASSFDTTNEKLFFGSGTQLSVL.

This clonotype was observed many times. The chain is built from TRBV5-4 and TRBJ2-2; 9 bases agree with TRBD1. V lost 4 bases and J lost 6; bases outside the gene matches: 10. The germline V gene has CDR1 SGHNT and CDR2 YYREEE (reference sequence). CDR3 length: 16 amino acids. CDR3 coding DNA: TGTGCCAGCAGCCCAACAGGGGGCTATTCCCCCGGGGAGCTGTTTTTT. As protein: CASSPTGGYSPGELFF.

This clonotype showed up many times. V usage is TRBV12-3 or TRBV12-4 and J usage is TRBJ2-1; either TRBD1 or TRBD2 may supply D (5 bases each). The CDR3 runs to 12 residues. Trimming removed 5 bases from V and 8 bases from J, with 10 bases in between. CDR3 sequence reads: CASSEGWDEQFF. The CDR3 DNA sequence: TGTGCCAGCAGTGAGGGGTGGGATGAGCAGTTCTTC.